The sequence of this T cell receptor (beta chain) was determined in a study of CD8 T cells in Susac syndrome. Study-wide points: The study conceded that its TCR sequencing and HLA analysis involved relatively few individuals.

Turning to this clonotype: Its antigen is unknown.

Reverse transcription of roughly 0.5 to 1 ug RNA was carried out with random hexamers. Coverage of TCR beta CDR3 amplification by immunoSEQ multiplex PCR extended to 54 Vbeta and 13 Jbeta. TCRdb reprocessed the immunoSEQ multiplex PCR reads with MiXCR, giving one entry per CDR3 protein. Of around 140,000 distinct CDR3 sequences in the sample, roughly 80% were seen once. Trimming took off 2 bases at V and 7 bases at J, with 14 bases between the two ends. This CDR3 spans 14 amino acids. Sequences were obtained from CD8+ T cells from PBMCs. The TCR comes from a human donor with multiple sclerosis. The rearrangement joins TRBV12-3 or TRBV12-4 to TRBJ1-1; no clear D gene. The CDR3 sequence: CASSLTVALGEAFF. CDR3 nucleotide sequence: TGTGCCAGCAGTTTAACGGTGGCATTGGGTGAAGCTTTCTTT.